Below, 26 T cell receptor beta chains from the same sample are listed, as sequenced in a study of blood T cell repertoires in COVID-19 (dated by TCRdb to 2019 to 2021). Library method: the immunoSEQ multiplex PCR assay. The immuneACCESS repertoire file appears here via TCRdb, limited to in-frame rearrangements. These files lack a portion of the clones; in checked studies, under half of the deficit traces to unresolved V genes, and the cause of the others is not known. For this sample there are 150,000 to 200,000 clones; around 86% appear just once. The ten most abundant clones make up about 6.7% of the sample. The source material was peripheral blood. Receptors originate from a man aged 40-55 years with acute or convalescent COVID-19.

This clone showed up just a few times. CDR3 nucleotides: TGCGCCAGCAGCTGGGGGACAGAATCCTACGAGCAGTACTTC. Residues: CASSWGTESYEQYF. The chain couples TRBV5-1 to TRBJ2-7; 7 bases match TRBD1. Germline V gene sequence: CDR1 SGHRS, CDR2 YFSETQ. J lost 1 base, V lost 3 bases, and 4 bases had no gene match. CDR3 length equals 14 residues.

This clone was observed once. V usage is TRBV11-3 and J usage is TRBJ2-7, with 9 bases that match TRBD1. Germline CDR1 SGHNT, CDR2 YENEEA. The CDR3 runs 14 residues. The J segment lost 3 bases and the V segment lost 5 bases, leaving 5 bases of the junction unmatched. The CDR3 spells CASSPGTGNYEQYF. The DNA of the CDR3 is TGTGCCAGCAGCCCCGGGACAGGGAACTACGAGCAGTACTTC.

Only a few counts were recorded for this clone. The chain carries TRBV4-2 and TRBJ2-2; perhaps TRBD1 as D (5 bases). The germline gives CDR1 LGHNA, CDR2 YNFKEQ. This CDR3 has 12 amino acids. Trimming cost V 6 bases and J 8 bases, with 10 bases left between them. CDR3 in amino acids: CASSLGPGELFF. CDR3 bases: TGTGCCAGCAGTTTGGGGCCGGGGGAGCTGTTTTTT.

This clone appeared once. This rearrangement joins TRBV27 to TRBJ1-2, with TRBD1 matching over 8 bases. This CDR3 has 13 amino acids. Germline assignment: CDR1 MNHEY and CDR2 SMNVEV (reference sequence). V gave up 2 bases and J gave up 8 bases; unmatched junction bases: 4. The CDR3 region is CASSLQGAKGYTF. Here the CDR3 DNA reads TGTGCCAGCAGTTTACAGGGGGCCAAGGGCTACACCTTC.

The chain has TRBV2 and TRBJ2-5; D may be TRBD1 (6 bases). The V gene lost 6 bases and the J gene lost 0 bases, with 11 bases spanning the gap. In germline, CDR1 is SNHLY, CDR2 FYNNEI. This CDR3 has 14 residues. The CDR3 here is CASSPGTYQETQYF. The CDR3 DNA reads TGTGCCAGCAGCCCCGGGACATACCAAGAGACCCAGTACTTC.

The chain recombines TRBV11-2 with TRBJ1-5; D not certain. Deletions cut 2 bases from V and 8 bases from J, with 13 bases between. Looked up from germline, CDR1 is SGHAT and CDR2 is FQNNGV. This CDR3 comprises 14 residues. The CDR3 DNA is TGTGCCAGCAGCTTAAATTACCCCCGAGAGCCCCAGCATTTT. It codes for CASSLNYPREPQHF.

The chain links TRBV11-2 to TRBJ2-7; D remains ambiguous. The CDR3 runs 11 residues. Between the trimmed V and J ends, which lost 2 bases and 6 bases, there was a span of 5 bases. CDR1 is SGHAT and CDR2 is FQNNGV in the germline V gene. CDR3 in DNA: TGTGCCAGCAGCTTACCCAGCGAGCAGTACTTC. This sequence encodes CASSLPSEQYF. The complete variable domain, with remaining parts taken from reference TRBV11-2 and TRBJ2-7, reads EAGVAQSPRYKIIEKRQSVAFWCNPISGHATLYWYQQILGQGPKLLIQFQNNGVVDDSQLPKDRFSAERLKGVDSTLKIQPAKLEDSAVYLCASSLPSEQYFGPGTRLTVT.

J is TRBJ1-6 and V is TRBV19; 7 bases are a match to TRBD1. J was trimmed by 10 bases and V by 2 bases; bases with no gene match: 5. This CDR3 spans 14 amino acids. CDR1 is LNHDA and CDR2 is SQIVND in the germline V gene (reference sequence). The CDR3 DNA sequence: TGTGCCAGTAGTATAAGAGGGACAGACTCACCCCTCCACTTT. Protein product: CASSIRGTDSPLHF.

The CDR3 loop reads CASSAGGVHQPQHF. CDR3 nucleotide sequence: TGCGCCAGCAGCGCGGGGGGGGTTCATCAGCCCCAGCATTTT. J is TRBJ1-5 and V is TRBV10-2; D is possibly TRBD1 (5 bases). In germline, CDR1 is WSHSY, CDR2 SAAADI. The CDR3 contains 14 residues. V shed 6 bases and J shed 5 bases, with 14 bases lying between them.

The chain links TRBV5-1 to TRBJ2-7, with 7 bases identical to TRBD1. Trimming removed 0 bases from V and 2 bases from J; junction bases left unmatched: 5. Germline V lookup: CDR1 SGHRS, CDR2 YFSETQ. The CDR3 is 15 residues long. The CDR3 protein is CASSLEGQRPYEQYF. CDR3 in DNA: TGCGCCAGCAGCTTGGAGGGACAGCGGCCCTACGAGCAGTACTTC.

CDR3 sequence (DNA): TGTGCCAGTAGTATAGATCCCGGCAGGGGATTCGAGCAGTACTTC. This gives the protein CASSIDPGRGFEQYF. The V gene is TRBV19, the J gene TRBJ2-7; possible D gene TRBD1, 6 bases. The CDR3 sequence is 15 residues long. The V gene lost 0 bases and the J gene lost 6 bases, with 15 bases spanning the gap. CDR1 and CDR2 (germline): LNHDA, SQIVND (reference sequence).

V usage is TRBV2 and J usage is TRBJ2-5; 7 positions match TRBD1. The germline V gene encodes CDR1 SNHLY and CDR2 FYNNEI. CDR3 size: 18 residues. Trimming removed 7 bases from V and 3 bases from J; junction bases left unmatched: 20. CDR3 in DNA: TGTGCCAGCATCCCGAAAGGGGGCGAGATAAGAGGAGAAGAGACCCAGTACTTC. Its protein product is CASIPKGGEIRGEETQYF.

The rearrangement joins TRBV5-1 to TRBJ2-3; 9 nucleotides agree with TRBD1. Looked up from germline, CDR1 is SGHRS and CDR2 is YFSETQ. V shed 0 bases and J 9 bases; nucleotides not matched to a gene: 8. CDR3 length equals 15 residues. CDR3 residues: CASSLVGQGQETQYF. The CDR3 nucleotides read TGCGCCAGCAGCTTGGTAGGACAGGGGCAGGAGACGCAGTATTTT.

This chain connects TRBV11-2 to TRBJ1-4, with TRBD1 as a possible D gene (6 bases). V was cut by 0 bases and J by 8 bases, with 13 bases left in between. The CDR3 totals 15 residues. Germline V gene lookup returns CDR1 SGHAT and CDR2 FQNNGV. The CDR3 sequence is CASSLEGGDIEKLFF. CDR3 coding DNA: TGTGCCAGCAGCTTAGAAGGGGGGGACATCGAAAAACTGTTTTTT.

The chain links TRBV7-8 to TRBJ2-3; D unresolved. V was shortened by 8 bases and J by 6 bases, with 15 bases between the two germline ends. CDR1 and CDR2 (germline): SGHVS, FQNEAQ. This CDR3 has 13 residues. The CDR3 spells CASAPGARDTQYF. The CDR3 DNA reads as TGTGCCAGCGCACCAGGTGCAAGGGATACGCAGTATTTT.

The J gene is TRBJ2-7, the V gene TRBV30; D is possibly TRBD1 (5 bases). CDR1 is GTSNPN, CDR2 SVGIG, per germline (reference sequence). The CDR3 runs 12 residues. V lost 0 bases and J 6 bases, leaving 9 bases between the germline ends. The CDR3 bases are TGTGCCTGGAGTGTAAATAGGGGCGAGCAGTACTTC. It encodes CAWSVNRGEQYF.

This rearrangement joins TRBV5-5 to TRBJ2-7; the D gene is possibly TRBD2 (7 bases). The germline V gene encodes CDR1 SGHKS and CDR2 YYEKEE (reference sequence). The length of the CDR3 is 20 residues. Trimming pared 2 bases from V and 0 bases from J, leaving 27 bases between. CDR3 residues: CASSFTAGRQELMSSYEQYF. DNA of the CDR3: TGTGCCAGCAGCTTTACAGCGGGGCGACAGGAGTTGATGAGCTCCTACGAGCAGTACTTC. The full variable domain, with the rest looked up from reference TRBV5-5 and TRBJ2-7, is DAGVTQSPTHLIKTRGQQVTLRCSPISGHKSVSWYQQVLGQGPQFIFQYYEKEERGRGNFPDRFSARQFPNYSSELNVNALLLGDSALYLCASSFTAGRQELMSSYEQYFGPGTRLTVT.

The CDR3 DNA reads TGTGCCAGCAGCCAGACTAGCGGGGGGGCGGAAGATACGCAGTATTTT. Its translation is CASSQTSGGAEDTQYF. The chain has TRBV5-4 and TRBJ2-3, with 14 bases aligning to TRBD2. The J segment lost 5 bases and the V segment lost 4 bases, leaving 6 bases of the junction unmatched. Germline values: CDR1 SGHNT, CDR2 YYREEE (reference sequence). The CDR3 is made up of 16 amino acids.

This chain uses TRBV5-6 with TRBJ2-5; tentatively, D is TRBD1 (5 bases). This CDR3 is 16 amino acids long. In germline, CDR1 is SGHDT, CDR2 YYEEEE. The ends were cut back, 0 bases at V and 1 base at J, with 13 bases in the middle. CDR3 amino acids: CASSLGRGLRQETQYF. The CDR3, as DNA: TGTGCCAGCAGCTTGGGTAGGGGCCTACGCCAAGAGACCCAGTACTTC.

This clone was counted once. The chain links TRBV30 to TRBJ2-2; D gene unclear. The germline V and J ends were trimmed by 4 bases and 2 bases, with 8 bases remaining between them. This CDR3 comprises 13 residues. CDR1 is GTSNPN and CDR2 is SVGIG in the germline V gene (reference sequence). The CDR3 region is CAWNFPNTGELFF. The CDR3 DNA sequence: TGTGCCTGGAATTTCCCTAACACCGGGGAGCTGTTTTTT.

The CDR3 DNA reads as TGCAGCGTTGGGGGCAGATTGAACACTGAAGCTTTCTTT. Protein product: CSVGGRLNTEAFF. The V gene is TRBV29-1, the J gene TRBJ1-1, with D perhaps matching TRBD1 (5 bases). The CDR3 runs to 13 residues. Trimming cost V 4 bases and J 0 bases, with 9 bases left between them. Germline V gene sequence: CDR1 SQVTM, CDR2 ANQGSEA.

This chain links TRBV4-1 with TRBJ1-3; the D gene is possibly TRBD1 (5 bases). V dropped 0 bases and J dropped 0 bases, with 15 bases sitting between them. This CDR3 spans 18 amino acids. CDR1 is MGHRA, CDR2 YSYEKL, per germline. CDR3: CASSQEYAGVSSGNTIYF. CDR3 nucleotide sequence: TGCGCCAGCAGCCAAGAGTATGCGGGGGTAAGCTCTGGAAACACCATATATTTT.

V gene TRBV3-1 (or the pseudogene TRBV3-2) combines with J gene TRBJ1-1, with no clear D. This CDR3 spans 13 amino acids. Germline lookup yields CDR1 LGHDT and CDR2 YNNKEL (reference sequence). Trimming stripped 4 bases from V and 1 base from J, with 7 bases between. CDR3 in amino acids: CASSPTWNTEAFF. The CDR3, as DNA: TGTGCCAGCAGCCCTACCTGGAACACTGAAGCTTTCTTT.

The chain recombines TRBV30 with TRBJ2-1; 8 bases match TRBD2. Trimming took 6 bases from V and 2 from J; bases not matched to a gene: 9. Germline V gene data show CDR1 as GTSNPN and CDR2 as SVGIG (reference sequence). This CDR3 comprises 15 residues. The CDR3 nucleotides read TGTGCCTGCCCGGGCGCGGGACTAGCCTACAATGAGCAGTTCTTC. Amino acids: CACPGAGLAYNEQFF. Variable domain in full (rest from reference TRBV30 and TRBJ2-1): SQTIHQWPATLVQPVGSPLSLECTVEGTSNPNLYWYRQAAGRGLQLLFYSVGIGQISSEVPQNLSASRPQDRQFILSSKKLLLSDSGFYLCACPGAGLAYNEQFFGPGTRLTVL.

V and J are TRBV19 and TRBJ2-5; perhaps TRBD1 as D (6 bases). V was trimmed by 2 bases and J by 0 bases, leaving 10 bases between them. The length of the CDR3 is 15 residues. Germline loops: CDR1 LNHDA, CDR2 SQIVND (reference sequence). For the CDR3, the DNA is TGTGCCAGTAGTATACAGGGGACGTACCAAGAGACCCAGTACTTC. Protein product: CASSIQGTYQETQYF.

This CDR3 reads CASSSTGGTMSYEQYF. CDR3 nucleotides: TGCGCCAGCAGCTCCACAGGGGGCACTATGTCCTACGAGCAGTACTTC. The chain employs TRBV5-1 and TRBJ2-7; 9 bases map to TRBD1. Trimming took 3 bases from V and 1 from J; bases not matched to a gene: 8. The CDR3 sequence is 16 residues long. Germline CDR1 and CDR2: SGHRS and YFSETQ.